These 30 T cell receptor beta chains came from one sample sequenced in a study of beta chain features in type 1 diabetes. Antigens of these TCRs are unknown. The study's findings and limits: A moderate, significant TCRB CDR3 shortening appeared in type 1 diabetes across four CD4+ subsets.

Expressed TCRB transcripts were sequenced after all isolated RNA was converted to cDNA. Repertoires were generated with immunoSEQ multiplex PCR, while TCRdb's copy carries only in-frame clones and drops some. Of about 340,000 clones in the sample, approximately 9.7% are singletons; the top ten hold roughly 1%. Sequencing input: central memory CD4+ T cells from blood. The source of these receptors is a man aged 25 to 45 with type 1 diabetes.

The chain combines TRBV20-1 with TRBJ1-2; D gene uncertain. Germline-derived CDR1 and CDR2 are DFQATT and SNEGSKA (reference sequence). The ends were cut back, 6 bases at V and 3 bases at J, with 8 bases in the middle. CDR3 size: 11 residues. CDR3 DNA sequence: TGCAGTGCCGGAAAAGACTATGGCTACACCTTC. Amino acids: CSAGKDYGYTF.

The chain joins TRBV28 to TRBJ2-3, with 7 bases fitting TRBD1. Germline lookup yields CDR1 MDHEN and CDR2 SYDVKM. There are 16 residues in the CDR3. Trimming took 5 bases from V and 1 from J; bases not matched to a gene: 9. The CDR3 region is CASSRPPGGGTDTQYF. The CDR3 region has the DNA TGTGCCAGCAGTCGCCCCCCAGGGGGAGGCACAGATACGCAGTATTTT.

In its sample, this clone was seen many times. Other DNA sequences within the sample encode an identical CDR3. The J gene is TRBJ2-3, the V gene TRBV7-2; D not certain. The CDR3 spans 14 residues. The V gene lost 6 bases and the J gene lost 0 bases, with 10 bases spanning the gap. Looked up from germline, CDR1 is SGHTA and CDR2 is FQGNSA. The CDR3 region is CASSPFHSTDTQYF. CDR3 nucleotides: TGTGCCAGCAGTCCTTTCCATAGCACAGATACGCAGTATTTT.

This clone was detected only a few times. The chain is built from TRBV6-1 and TRBJ2-7; D is unclear. This CDR3 is built from 15 residues. V was trimmed by 1 base and J by 4 bases, leaving 14 bases between them. Per germline, CDR1 MNHNS and CDR2 SASEGT. In DNA, the CDR3 is TGTGCCAGCAGTGAAGGCTCATCCGGGCTTTACGAGCAGTACTTC. Its protein product is CASSEGSSGLYEQYF.

V and J are TRBV7-2 and TRBJ2-7; D is possibly TRBD1 or TRBD2 (5 bases each). V lost 5 bases, J lost 5 bases, and 13 bases lay in between. The CDR3 extends over 13 amino acids. Germline CDR1 and CDR2: SGHTA and FQGNSA. The CDR3 DNA reads TGTGCCAGCAGCCCTCGTGAGGGACACGAGCAGTACTTC. This codes for CASSPREGHEQYF.

The rearrangement uses TRBV10-3 and TRBJ2-5; D gene uncertain. The germline V and J ends were trimmed by 3 bases and 3 bases, with 8 bases remaining between them. CDR3 size: 13 residues. From germline, CDR1 is ENHRY and CDR2 SYGVKD. The CDR3 bases are TGTGCCATCAGTGACAGGCAGAAAGAGACCCAGTACTTC. Amino acid sequence: CAISDRQKETQYF.

This clone was observed a handful of times. The chain is built from TRBV7-2 and TRBJ2-7, with TRBD1 as a possible D gene (6 bases). The V gene's germline CDR1 is SGHTA and CDR2 FQGNSA. Deletions cut 1 base from V and 2 bases from J, with 12 bases between. This CDR3 region has 15 residues. The CDR3 loop reads CASSLERQVTYEQYF. Here the CDR3 DNA reads TGTGCCAGCAGCTTAGAGAGACAGGTAACCTACGAGCAGTACTTC.

The chain combines TRBV7-8 with TRBJ2-3; 11 bases agree with TRBD2. V was clipped by 3 bases and J by 4 bases; unmatched bases: 6. Germline V gene sequence: CDR1 SGHVS, CDR2 FQNEAQ. CDR3 size: 16 residues. The CDR3 here is CASSFISGGDADTQYF. Written as DNA, the CDR3 is TGTGCCAGCAGCTTTATTAGCGGGGGGGACGCAGATACGCAGTATTTT.

The sample holds many counts of this clone. The junction differs from germline at one of its ends, possibly a read error. The chain combines TRBV14 with TRBJ1-4, with no clear D. The CDR3 is 13 residues long. Germline-derived CDR1 and CDR2 are SGHDN and FVKESK. This CDR3 reads CASSQGFNEKLFF. CDR3 nucleotides: TGTGCCAGCAGTCAAGGATTTAATGAAAAACTGTTTTTT.

The gene calls are TRBV27 and TRBJ2-1; perhaps TRBD2 as D (6 bases). The CDR3 has 17 amino acids. Per germline, CDR1 MNHEY and CDR2 SMNVEV (reference sequence). The V end was cut by 1 base, the J end by 7 bases, with 20 bases between. The DNA of the CDR3 is TGTGCCAGCAGTTTATGGAGTAGCGGCTCCTGGAGGAATGAGCAGTTCTTC. Translating it yields CASSLWSSGSWRNEQFF.

The rearrangement joins TRBV6-6 to TRBJ2-1; D may be TRBD1 (6 bases). The length of the CDR3 is 15 residues. With 10 bases removed from V and 0 bases from J, the gap between germline ends came to 16 bases. The germline V gene has CDR1 MNHNY and CDR2 SVGAGI (reference sequence). This CDR3 is CATNSDSSSYNEQFF. The CDR3 DNA sequence: TGTGCCACCAACTCGGACAGCAGCTCCTACAATGAGCAGTTCTTC.

The genes are TRBV29-1 and TRBJ1-2; D is possibly TRBD1 (6 bases). Trimming left V 6 bases short and J 2 bases short, with 13 bases between. CDR1 and CDR2 (germline): SQVTM, ANQGSEA. The CDR3 contains 13 residues. The CDR3 spells CSVGGGQNYGYTF. The CDR3 DNA follows: TGCAGCGTGGGGGGTGGACAGAACTATGGCTACACCTTC.

The V gene is TRBV7-9, the J gene TRBJ2-3; 7 bases agree with TRBD1. With 2 bases clipped from V and 2 bases from J, the junction kept 4 bases outside the gene matches. CDR1 and CDR2 (germline): SEHNR, FQNEAQ (reference sequence). This CDR3 comprises 15 residues. The CDR3 bases are TGTGCCAGCAGCTTAAGGACAGGACTCACAGATACGCAGTATTTT. This translates into CASSLRTGLTDTQYF.

This clone was found a few times. The genes are TRBV11-2 and TRBJ2-1; tentatively, D is TRBD1 or TRBD2 (7 bases each). Germline lookup yields CDR1 SGHAT and CDR2 FQNNGV. The CDR3 extends over 16 amino acids. The V and J ends lost 7 bases and 0 bases respectively, with 16 bases between them. CDR3 bases: TGTGCCAGCACCAAAGGGGGCGGGAGCTCCTACAATGAGCAGTTCTTC. It codes for CASTKGGGSSYNEQFF.

The rearrangement uses TRBV7-2 and TRBJ2-2; 9 bases fit TRBD2. Looked up from germline, CDR1 is SGHTA and CDR2 is FQGNSA. Germline trimming cut 5 bases from V and 4 bases from J; bases unmatched to any gene: 8. The CDR3 has 16 residues. The CDR3, as DNA: TGTGCCAGCAGCGGGACGGGACTAGCCGGCACCGGGGAGCTGTTTTTT. This translates into CASSGTGLAGTGELFF.

Only a few counts were recorded for this clone. This chain connects TRBV5-1 to TRBJ2-7, with 10 bases identical to TRBD2. The germline gives CDR1 SGHRS, CDR2 YFSETQ. The CDR3 has 14 amino acids. The V segment lost 1 base and the J segment 3 bases; nucleotides outside the gene matches: 1. The CDR3 DNA reads as TGCGCCAGCAGCTTGACTAGCGGGGTCTACGAGCAGTACTTC. Its protein is CASSLTSGVYEQYF.

The rearrangement uses TRBV6-6 and TRBJ2-5; D is possibly TRBD2 (6 bases). Per the germline V gene, CDR1 is MNHNY and CDR2 is SVGAGI (reference sequence). V was pared by 7 bases and J by 2 bases, with 14 bases between. The length of the CDR3 is 14 residues. This chain's CDR3 is CASNVRRGQETQYF. The CDR3 DNA sequence: TGTGCCAGCAATGTAAGGCGGGGACAAGAGACCCAGTACTTC.

The rearrangement uses TRBV4-3 and TRBJ2-5, with 12 bases fitting TRBD1. V was clipped by 4 bases and J by 4 bases; unmatched bases: 4. The CDR3 covers 15 residues. Germline V gives CDR1 LGHNA, CDR2 YSLEER. The CDR3 nucleotides are TGCGCCAGCAGCCCAGGGACAGGGGGCGGAGAGACCCAGTACTTC. Its protein is CASSPGTGGGETQYF.

This clone was recorded a few times. The V and J genes are TRBV18 and TRBJ2-6, with TRBD1 matching 10 bases. Germline V lookup: CDR1 KGHSH, CDR2 LQKENI. Losses at the gene ends were 9 bases for V and 0 bases for J; bases not matched to a gene: 2. This CDR3 region has 15 residues. The CDR3 DNA is TGTGCCAGTGGGACAGGGGCCTCTGGGGCCAACGTCCTGACTTTC. Residues: CASGTGASGANVLTF.

The chain carries TRBV9 and TRBJ1-6, with unresolved D. The CDR3 contains 14 residues. CDR1 SGDLS and CDR2 YYNGEE come from the germline V gene. The V end lost 2 bases, the J end lost 8 bases, and 11 bases lay between the germline ends. Written as DNA, the CDR3 is TGTGCCAGCAGCGTGGGAGACGGATATTCACCCCTCCACTTT. Its protein is CASSVGDGYSPLHF.

The genes are TRBV28 and TRBJ1-2, with D possibly being TRBD1 (6 bases). Per the germline V gene, CDR1 is MDHEN and CDR2 is SYDVKM. Trimming removed 10 bases from V and 5 bases from J, with 20 bases in between. This CDR3 region has 14 residues. The CDR3 DNA reads as TGTGCCATCAATACGAGGGGGGGAGAATATGGCTACACCTTC. It specifies CAINTRGGEYGYTF.

This clone showed up just a few times. This sequence joins TRBV28 and TRBJ1-2, with D unclear. The germline V and J ends were trimmed by 8 bases and 4 bases, with 8 bases remaining between them. Germline values: CDR1 MDHEN, CDR2 SYDVKM. This CDR3 has 11 amino acids. CDR3 loop: CASEDGYGYTF. The CDR3 DNA sequence: TGTGCCAGCGAGGACGGCTATGGCTACACCTTC.

CDR3: CASSLGDTNNQPQHF. CDR3 coding DNA: TGCGCCAGCAGCTTGGGGGACACGAACAATCAGCCCCAGCATTTT. The rearrangement uses TRBV5-1 and TRBJ1-5, with D possibly matching TRBD1 (6 bases). Germline V gene sequence: CDR1 SGHRS, CDR2 YFSETQ. V dropped 0 bases and J dropped 3 bases, with 10 bases sitting between them. This CDR3 is built from 15 residues.

This chain uses TRBV18 with TRBJ1-6; no firm D call. With 4 bases removed from V and 0 bases from J, the gap between germline ends came to 1 base. CDR3 length equals 13 residues. Germline V gives CDR1 KGHSH, CDR2 LQKENI. The CDR3 loop reads CASSLSYNSPLHF. The CDR3 DNA follows: TGTGCCAGCTCACTCTCCTATAATTCACCCCTCCACTTT.

This clone came up many times. CDR3 residues: CARSRNGELFF. Here the CDR3 DNA reads TGTGCCAGGTCACGAAACGGGGAGCTGTTTTTT. The genes are TRBV27 and TRBJ2-2; D remains ambiguous. The length of the CDR3 is 11 residues. V dropped 9 bases and J dropped 7 bases, with 9 bases sitting between them. Germline V gives CDR1 MNHEY, CDR2 SMNVEV (reference sequence).

This clone showed up just a few times. Other nucleotide sequences from this sample produce the same CDR3. This chain connects TRBV5-1 to TRBJ1-5; a possible D gene is TRBD1 (5 bases). Trimming shortened V by 4 bases and J by 6 bases, and 11 bases separated the two germline ends. CDR3 length: 13 residues. Germline CDR1 SGHRS, CDR2 YFSETQ. The CDR3 bases are TGCGCCAGCAGCATGCAGGGTGGTCAGCCCCAGCATTTT. This encodes CASSMQGGQPQHF.

This clone showed up many times. Here the CDR3 DNA reads TGTGCCAGCAGGATTAATAATGAAAAACTGTTTTTT. Translating gives CASRINNEKLFF. The chain joins TRBV28 to TRBJ1-4; D remains unclear. The CDR3 is 12 amino acids. The V end was cut by 6 bases, the J end by 4 bases, with 6 bases between. Germline V CDR1 and CDR2: MDHEN, SYDVKM.

This clone was seen more than once but under ten times. The CDR3 spells CASSIGTANEKLFF. The CDR3, as DNA: TGCGCCAGCAGCATCGGGACAGCTAATGAAAAACTGTTTTTT. The chain is built from TRBV5-1 and TRBJ1-4; 7 bases are shared with TRBD1. V shed 4 bases, J shed 3 bases, and the junction held 3 bases outside the gene matches. Germline assignment: CDR1 SGHRS and CDR2 YFSETQ. CDR3 length equals 14 residues.

The chain recombines TRBV29-1 with TRBJ2-3; possible D gene TRBD2, 7 bases. Trimming took off 6 bases at V and 5 bases at J, with 15 bases between the two ends. Per germline, CDR1 SQVTM and CDR2 ANQGSEA. The CDR3 runs 13 residues. CDR3 amino acids: CSVRGGHVDTQYF. As DNA, the CDR3 is TGCAGCGTGAGGGGGGGCCATGTAGATACGCAGTATTTT.

In this sample, this clone turned up a few times. The same CDR3 also results from other DNA sequences found in this sample. The V gene is TRBV5-1, the J gene TRBJ1-1; D is unresolved. CDR3 length equals 14 residues. Germline values: CDR1 SGHRS, CDR2 YFSETQ. V dropped 4 bases and J dropped 1 base, with 11 bases sitting between them. As DNA, the CDR3 is TGCGCCAGCAGCCCCCAGACGGGGAACACTGAAGCTTTCTTT. Its translation: CASSPQTGNTEAFF. Using reference TRBV5-1 and TRBJ1-1 for the parts outside the CDR3, the full variable domain is KAGVTQTPRYLIKTRGQQVTLSCSPISGHRSVSWYQQTPGQGLQFLFEYFSETQRNKGNFPGRFSGRQFSNSRSEMNVSTLELGDSALYLCASSPQTGNTEAFFGQGTRLTVV.